This entry describes one TCR beta chain. Original handling: Using reference gene primer amplification, nucleated cell counts were estimated. The data were produced by immunoSEQ multiplex PCR, yet TCRdb's version contains in-frame clones alone and is incomplete. V and J calls and clone size are as listed in that table; D and trimming were resolved from the DNA. This sample carries 69,000 or so clones, around 87% of them seen once, and the ten largest clones take approximately 5.8%. This record comes from a study of blood T cell repertoires in COVID-19. Study-wide context: Both acute and convalescent COVID-19 samples were obtained from the United States, Italy and Spain. The cDNA or gDNA used as material had been derived from T cells, B-cell-depleted T cells, or PBMCs.

Trimming removed 10 bases from V and 1 base from J; junction bases left unmatched: 8. Germline V CDR1 and CDR2: MNHEY, SVGAGI. The CDR3 contains 15 residues. The sequence came from a man aged 45-60 years with acute or convalescent COVID-19. The specimen sequenced was peripheral blood. The V call is TRBV6-5, the J call TRBJ1-2, with 11 bases lining up with TRBD1. CDR3 coding DNA: TGTGCCACCAGGACAGGGGGCGCAAGTAACTATGGCTACACCTTC. Protein: CATRTGGASNYGYTF.